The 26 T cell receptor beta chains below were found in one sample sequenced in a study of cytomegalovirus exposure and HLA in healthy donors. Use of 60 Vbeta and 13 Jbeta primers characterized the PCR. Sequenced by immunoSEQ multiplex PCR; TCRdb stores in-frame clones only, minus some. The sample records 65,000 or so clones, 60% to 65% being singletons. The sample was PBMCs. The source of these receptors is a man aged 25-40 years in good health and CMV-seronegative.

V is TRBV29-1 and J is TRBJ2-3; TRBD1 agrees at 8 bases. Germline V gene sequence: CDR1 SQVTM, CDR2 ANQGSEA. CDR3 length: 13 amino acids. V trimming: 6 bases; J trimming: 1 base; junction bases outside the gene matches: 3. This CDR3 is CSVRGQGTDTQYF. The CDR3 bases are TGCAGCGTGCGGGGACAGGGCACAGATACGCAGTATTTT.

Here the CDR3 reads CATAGGKNNQPQHF. In DNA form, the CDR3 reads TGTGCCACCGCAGGGGGCAAGAACAATCAGCCCCAGCATTTT. This rearrangement joins TRBV15 to TRBJ1-5; 8 positions match TRBD1. Per the germline V gene, CDR1 is LNHNV and CDR2 is YYDKDF (reference sequence). The CDR3 is made up of 14 amino acids. V gave up 8 bases and J gave up 3 bases; unmatched junction bases: 6.

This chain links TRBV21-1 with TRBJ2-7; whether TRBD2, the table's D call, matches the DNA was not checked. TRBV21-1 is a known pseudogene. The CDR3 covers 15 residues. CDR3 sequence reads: CASSKIGLAVYEQYF. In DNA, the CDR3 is TGTGCCAGCAGCAAAATTGGACTAGCGGTCTACGAGCAGTACTTC.

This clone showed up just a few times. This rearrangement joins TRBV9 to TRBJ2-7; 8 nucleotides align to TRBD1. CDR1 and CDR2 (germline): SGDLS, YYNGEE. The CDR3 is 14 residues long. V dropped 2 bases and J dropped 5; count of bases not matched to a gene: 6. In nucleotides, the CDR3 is TGTGCCAGCAGCGTGACGGACAGGGCCCACGAGCAGTACTTC. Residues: CASSVTDRAHEQYF.

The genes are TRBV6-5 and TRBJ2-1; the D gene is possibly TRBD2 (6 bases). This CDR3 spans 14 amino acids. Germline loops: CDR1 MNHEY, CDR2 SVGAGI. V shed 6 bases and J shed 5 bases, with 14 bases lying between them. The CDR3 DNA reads TGTGCCAGCAGGGGACTGGGCCGCAACAATGAGCAGTTCTTC. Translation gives CASRGLGRNNEQFF.

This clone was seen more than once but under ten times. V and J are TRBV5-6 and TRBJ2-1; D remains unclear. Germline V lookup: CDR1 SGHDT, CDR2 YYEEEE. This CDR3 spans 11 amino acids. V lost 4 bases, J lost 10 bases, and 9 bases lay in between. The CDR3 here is CASSNGWEQFF. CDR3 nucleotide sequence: TGTGCCAGCAGCAATGGCTGGGAGCAGTTCTTC.

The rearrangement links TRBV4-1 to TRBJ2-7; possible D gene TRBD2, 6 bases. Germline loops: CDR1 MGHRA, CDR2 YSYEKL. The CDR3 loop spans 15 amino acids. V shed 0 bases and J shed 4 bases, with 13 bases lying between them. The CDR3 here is CASSQEGLARYEQYF. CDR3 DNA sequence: TGCGCCAGCAGCCAAGAAGGGCTAGCGAGGTACGAGCAGTACTTC.

The CDR3: CSVEGGQGAADTQYF. CDR3 DNA: TGCAGCGTTGAGGGAGGACAGGGGGCCGCGGATACGCAGTATTTT. This rearrangement joins TRBV29-1 to TRBJ2-3; 11 nucleotides align to TRBD1. The CDR3 consists of 15 residues. V lost 3 bases and J lost 6; bases outside the gene matches: 8. Looked up from germline, CDR1 is SQVTM and CDR2 is ANQGSEA.

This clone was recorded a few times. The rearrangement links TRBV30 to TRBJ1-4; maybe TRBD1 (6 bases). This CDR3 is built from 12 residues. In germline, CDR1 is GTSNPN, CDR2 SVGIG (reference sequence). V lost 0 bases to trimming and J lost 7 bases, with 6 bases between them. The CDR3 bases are TGTGCCTGGAGTGTACAGGGTGAAAAACTGTTTTTT. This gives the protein CAWSVQGEKLFF.

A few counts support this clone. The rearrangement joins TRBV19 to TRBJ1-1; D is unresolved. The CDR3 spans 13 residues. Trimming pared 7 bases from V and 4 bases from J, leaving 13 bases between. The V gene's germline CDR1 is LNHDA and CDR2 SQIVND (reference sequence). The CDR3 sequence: CASTRPWSTEAFF. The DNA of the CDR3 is TGTGCCAGTACCCGACCTTGGAGCACTGAAGCTTTCTTT.

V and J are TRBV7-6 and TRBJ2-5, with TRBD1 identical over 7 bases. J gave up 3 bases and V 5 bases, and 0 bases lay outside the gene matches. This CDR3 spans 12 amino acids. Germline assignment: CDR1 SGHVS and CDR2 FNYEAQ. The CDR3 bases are TGTGCCAGCAGCCAGGGGGAAGAGACCCAGTACTTC. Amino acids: CASSQGEETQYF.

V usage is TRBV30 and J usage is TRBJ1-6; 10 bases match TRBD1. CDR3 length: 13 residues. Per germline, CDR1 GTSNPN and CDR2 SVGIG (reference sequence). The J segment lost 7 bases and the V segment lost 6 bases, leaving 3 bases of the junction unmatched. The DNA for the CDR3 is TGTGCCTGCTCGACAGGGGGCAATTCACCCCTCCACTTT. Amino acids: CACSTGGNSPLHF.

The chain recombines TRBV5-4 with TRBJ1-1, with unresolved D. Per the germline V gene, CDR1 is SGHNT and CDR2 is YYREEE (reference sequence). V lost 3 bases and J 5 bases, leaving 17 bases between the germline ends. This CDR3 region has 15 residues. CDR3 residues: CASSSRMAGGTEAFF. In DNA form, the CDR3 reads TGTGCCAGCAGCTCCCGTATGGCGGGTGGGACTGAAGCTTTCTTT.

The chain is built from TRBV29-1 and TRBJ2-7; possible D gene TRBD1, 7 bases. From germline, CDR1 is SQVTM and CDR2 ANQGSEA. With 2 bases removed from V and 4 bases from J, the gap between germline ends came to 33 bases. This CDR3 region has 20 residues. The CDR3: CSVETFGQGGALTGLYEQYF. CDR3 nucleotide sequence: TGCAGCGTTGAAACTTTTGGGCAGGGGGGCGCACTCACCGGACTGTACGAGCAGTACTTC.

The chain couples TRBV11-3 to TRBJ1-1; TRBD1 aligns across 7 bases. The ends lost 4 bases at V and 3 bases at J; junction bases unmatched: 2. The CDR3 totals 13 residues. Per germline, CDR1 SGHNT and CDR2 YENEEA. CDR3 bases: TGTGCCAGCAGCTCTGACAGGGACACTGAAGCTTTCTTT. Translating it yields CASSSDRDTEAFF.

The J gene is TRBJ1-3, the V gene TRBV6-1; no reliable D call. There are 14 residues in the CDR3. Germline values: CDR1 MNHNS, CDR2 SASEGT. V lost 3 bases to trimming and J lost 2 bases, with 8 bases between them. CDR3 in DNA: TGTGCCAGCAGTGATCAGAATACTGGAAACACCATATATTTT. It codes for CASSDQNTGNTIYF.

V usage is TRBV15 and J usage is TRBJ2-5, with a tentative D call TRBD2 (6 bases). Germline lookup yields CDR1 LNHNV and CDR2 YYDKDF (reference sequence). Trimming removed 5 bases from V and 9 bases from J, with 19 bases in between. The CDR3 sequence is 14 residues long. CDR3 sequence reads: CATSWPSEGEAQYF. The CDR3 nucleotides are TGTGCCACCAGCTGGCCTTCGGAGGGCGAAGCCCAGTACTTC.

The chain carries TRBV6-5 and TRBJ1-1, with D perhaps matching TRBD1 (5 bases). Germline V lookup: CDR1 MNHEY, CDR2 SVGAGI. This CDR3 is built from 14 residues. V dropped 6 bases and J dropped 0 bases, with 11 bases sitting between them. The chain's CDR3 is CASRQGIMNTEAFF. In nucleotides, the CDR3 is TGTGCCAGCAGGCAGGGAATTATGAACACTGAAGCTTTCTTT.

The CDR3 coding sequence is TGTGCCAGCAGCTTGGACGGGGGAAGCACAGATACGCAGTATTTT. Protein sequence: CASSLDGGSTDTQYF. The V call is TRBV5-4, the J call TRBJ2-3; possibly TRBD2 for D (6 bases). Germline V gives CDR1 SGHNT, CDR2 YYREEE (reference sequence). Trimming left V 0 bases short and J 0 bases short, with 8 bases between. This CDR3 contains 15 residues. The full variable domain, with the rest looked up from reference TRBV5-4 and TRBJ2-3, is ETGVTQSPTHLIKTRGQQVTLRCSSQSGHNTVSWYQQALGQGPQFIFQYYREEENGRGNFPPRFSGLQFPNYSSELNVNALELDDSALYLCASSLDGGSTDTQYFGPGTRLTVL.

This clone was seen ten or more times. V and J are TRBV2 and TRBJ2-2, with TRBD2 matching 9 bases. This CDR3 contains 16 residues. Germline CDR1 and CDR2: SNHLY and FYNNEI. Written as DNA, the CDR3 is TGTGCAACGTCGAGGTTAGCGGGGGCGAACACCGGGGAGCTGTTTTTT. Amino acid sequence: CATSRLAGANTGELFF.

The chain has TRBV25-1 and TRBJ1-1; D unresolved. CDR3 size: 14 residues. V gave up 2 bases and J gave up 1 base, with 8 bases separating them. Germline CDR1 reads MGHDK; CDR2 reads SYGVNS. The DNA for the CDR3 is TGTGCCAGCAGTGAAGGTCAGTCGAACACTGAAGCTTTCTTT. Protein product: CASSEGQSNTEAFF. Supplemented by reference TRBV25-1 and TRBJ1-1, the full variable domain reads EADIYQTPRYLVIGTGKKITLECSQTMGHDKMYWYQQDPGMELHLIHYSYGVNSTEKGDLSSESTVSRIRTEHFPLTLESARPSHTSQYLCASSEGQSNTEAFFGQGTRLTVV.

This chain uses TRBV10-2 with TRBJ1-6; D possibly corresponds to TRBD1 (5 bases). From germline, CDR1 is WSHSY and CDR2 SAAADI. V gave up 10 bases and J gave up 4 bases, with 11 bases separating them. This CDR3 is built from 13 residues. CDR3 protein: CATQGPYNSPLHF. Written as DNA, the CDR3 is TGCGCCACCCAGGGTCCGTATAATTCACCCCTCCACTTT.

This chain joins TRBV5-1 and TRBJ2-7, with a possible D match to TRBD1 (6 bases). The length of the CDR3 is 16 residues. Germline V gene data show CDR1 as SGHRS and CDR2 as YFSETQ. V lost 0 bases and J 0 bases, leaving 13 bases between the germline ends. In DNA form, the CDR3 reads TGCGCCAGCAGCTTGGACCTAGGACAGAGCTCCTACGAGCAGTACTTC. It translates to CASSLDLGQSSYEQYF.

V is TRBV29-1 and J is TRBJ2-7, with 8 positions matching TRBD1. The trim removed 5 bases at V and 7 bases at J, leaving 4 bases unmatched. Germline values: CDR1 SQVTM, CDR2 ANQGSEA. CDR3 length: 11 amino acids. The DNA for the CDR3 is TGCAGCGTTAGGAGACAGGGGGAGCAGTACTTC. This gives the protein CSVRRQGEQYF.

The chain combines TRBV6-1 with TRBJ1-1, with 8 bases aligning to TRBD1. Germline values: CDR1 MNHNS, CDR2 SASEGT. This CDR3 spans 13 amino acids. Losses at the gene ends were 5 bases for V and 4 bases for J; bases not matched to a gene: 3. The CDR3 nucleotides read TGTGCCAGCAGTAAAGGACAGGGCACTGAAGCTTTCTTT. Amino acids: CASSKGQGTEAFF.

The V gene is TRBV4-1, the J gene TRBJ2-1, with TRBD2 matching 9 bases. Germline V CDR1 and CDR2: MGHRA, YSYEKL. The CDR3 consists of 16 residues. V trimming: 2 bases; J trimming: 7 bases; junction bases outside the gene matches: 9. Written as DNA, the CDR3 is TGCGCCAGCAGCCAATTCGGGCGGGGGGGCTCAAATGAGCAGTTCTTC. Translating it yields CASSQFGRGGSNEQFF.